This T cell receptor (beta chain) was identified in a study of regulatory T cells in long-lasting Graves disease. Background on the study: Graves' patients with a new diagnosis had received antithyroid drugs under 3 months.

Deletions cut 0 bases from V and 0 bases from J, with 10 bases between. This CDR3 region has 16 residues. Germline CDR1 and CDR2: SGHRS and YFSETQ. Time point in this sample: newly diagnosed GD, antithyroid drugs for less than 3 months. There was RNA extracted from PBMCs, and the TCR library was made from it. There are a few counts of this clonotype. CDR3-region Arm-PCR and iRepertoire HTBI primers produced the TCR beta libraries. Each CDR3 protein gets one entry after TCRdb re-called the multiplex PCR reads with MiXCR. This table has more than 300,000 distinct CDR3 sequences, about 17% appearing once. The same sample was also studied in work on T cells in Graves' hyperthyroidism and ophthalmopathy.

The chain links TRBV5-1 to TRBJ1-5, with a tentative D call TRBD1 (6 bases). This material consisted of peripheral blood mononuclear cells (PBMCs), taken at new diagnosis, from a patient treated with antithyroid drugs. The TCR originated in a woman aged 18-29 years with Graves disease. The CDR3 loop reads CASSLGRQVSNQPQHF. The CDR3 coding sequence is TGCGCCAGCAGCTTGGGGCGACAGGTTAGCAATCAGCCCCAGCATTTT. Filled out from reference TRBV5-1 and TRBJ1-5, the complete variable domain reads KAGVTQTPRYLIKTRGQQVTLSCSPISGHRSVSWYQQTPGQGLQFLFEYFSETQRNKGNFPGRFSGRQFSNSRSEMNVSTLELGDSALYLCASSLGRQVSNQPQHFGDGTRLSIL.